The 12 T cell receptor beta chains reported below all come from one sample, sequenced in a study of identical twins. TCRdb ran MiXCR on the 5' RACE reads and lists one entry per CDR3 protein. The sample carries about 240,000 distinct CDR3 sequences, more than 9% recorded once. Sequenced sample: memory T cells sorted from blood. The receptor set was obtained from a man aged 45-60 years in good health.

In this sample, this clonotype turned up many times. The chain couples TRBV28 to TRBJ1-3, with D uncertain. Germline V gene sequence: CDR1 MDHEN, CDR2 SYDVKM. The CDR3 extends over 16 amino acids. Trimming stripped 3 bases from V and 3 bases from J, with 15 bases between. This CDR3 is CASSLSAGPLGNTIYF. The CDR3 bases are TGTGCCAGCAGTTTGAGCGCTGGGCCGCTTGGAAACACCATATATTTT.

This clonotype was counted between two and nine times. CDR3 residues: CASRIAAAPGADTQYF. In DNA, the CDR3 is TGTGCCAGCAGAATAGCAGCGGCCCCCGGCGCGGATACGCAGTATTTT. This chain links TRBV6-1 with TRBJ2-3; D may be TRBD2 (5 bases). In germline, CDR1 is MNHNS, CDR2 SASEGT. Deletions cut 6 bases from V and 6 bases from J, with 22 bases between. The CDR3 covers 16 residues.

At least ten counts were recorded for this clonotype. The chain is built from TRBV11-2 and TRBJ2-2, with TRBD1 as a possible D gene (6 bases). This CDR3 has 15 amino acids. With 1 base removed from V and 5 bases from J, the gap between germline ends came to 11 bases. Germline CDR1 and CDR2: SGHAT and FQNNGV. The CDR3 protein is CASSLGRTVTGELFF. For the CDR3, the DNA is TGTGCCAGCAGCTTAGGAAGGACAGTAACCGGGGAGCTGTTTTTT.

This clonotype has a count of ten or more. V gene TRBV29-1 combines with J gene TRBJ1-5; D is perhaps TRBD1 (5 bases). The V gene lost 5 bases and the J gene lost 4 bases, with 12 bases spanning the gap. CDR1 is SQVTM and CDR2 is ANQGSEA in the germline V gene. The CDR3 consists of 13 residues. Here the CDR3 DNA reads TGCAGCGTTCAACTCGGGGGAAATCAGCCCCAGCATTTT. Translating it yields CSVQLGGNQPQHF. The variable domain in full, completed from reference TRBV29-1 and TRBJ1-5, reads SAVISQKPSRDICQRGTSLTIQCQVDSQVTMMFWYRQQPGQSLTLIATANQGSEATYESGFVIDKFPISRPNLTFSTLTVSNMSPEDSSIYLCSVQLGGNQPQHFGDGTRLSIL.

This clonotype was recorded at least ten times. The chain recombines TRBV7-8 with TRBJ2-3; 14 nucleotides agree with TRBD2. Germline assignment: CDR1 SGHVS and CDR2 FQNEAQ. Unmatched junction bases numbered 7, after V lost 4 bases and J lost 4 bases. CDR3 size: 17 residues. The CDR3 DNA sequence: TGTGCCAGCAGCTACGAGACTAGCGGGGGGGCCTCAGATACGCAGTATTTT. Protein: CASSYETSGGASDTQYF.

This chain links TRBV30 with TRBJ2-2; 8 bases line up with TRBD2. CDR1 GTSNPN and CDR2 SVGIG come from the germline V gene (reference sequence). Trimming cost V 4 bases and J 5 bases; bases outside gene matches: 6. The CDR3 is 14 amino acids. This chain's CDR3 is CAWNSGSQTGELFF. CDR3 nucleotides: TGTGCCTGGAACAGCGGGAGCCAAACCGGGGAGCTGTTTTTT.

This clonotype showed up many times. The chain is built from TRBV13 and TRBJ2-5; tentative D call: TRBD1 (6 bases). Germline CDR1 is PRHDT and CDR2 is FYEKMQ (reference sequence). Between the trimmed V and J ends, which lost 5 bases and 5 bases, there was a span of 18 bases. The CDR3 has 15 residues. The CDR3 coding sequence is TGTGCCAGCAGCCACGGGACACTTGGACACGAGACCCAGTACTTC. Protein: CASSHGTLGHETQYF.

In this sample, this clonotype turned up many times. The chain recombines TRBV11-2 with TRBJ2-7; D not certain. CDR1 and CDR2 from the germline V gene are SGHAT and FQNNGV. Trimming took 5 bases from V and 6 from J, leaving 20 bases between them. The CDR3 covers 15 residues. In DNA form, the CDR3 reads TGTGCCAGCAGCCCGCCGGGCCTTCTCCTAGGCGAGCAGTACTTC. Protein product: CASSPPGLLLGEQYF.

Many counts were recorded for this clonotype. The chain links TRBV3-1 to TRBJ2-1; D is perhaps TRBD1 (5 bases). This CDR3 spans 16 amino acids. Trimming stripped 5 bases from V and 4 bases from J, with 18 bases between. Germline V gene data show CDR1 as LGHDT and CDR2 as YNNKEL (reference sequence). CDR3 DNA sequence: TGTGCCAGCAGCTCAACTCAAAGGACACTGTACAATGAGCAGTTCTTC. The encoded protein is CASSSTQRTLYNEQFF.

This clonotype was seen ten or more times. V gene TRBV3-1 combines with J gene TRBJ2-3; 7 positions match TRBD2. In germline, CDR1 is LGHDT, CDR2 YNNKEL (reference sequence). The CDR3 spans 17 residues. Trimming removed 3 bases from V and 3 bases from J; junction bases left unmatched: 12. The CDR3 coding sequence is TGTGCCAGCAGCCACGGCGGGGGAGCGATTTCGACAGATACGCAGTATTTT. Its translation: CASSHGGGAISTDTQYF.

This clonotype has ten or more counts. The chain recombines TRBV10-3 with TRBJ2-1; TRBD2 matches 14 bases. V gave up 8 bases and J gave up 6 bases; unmatched junction bases: 0. CDR3 length equals 13 residues. CDR1 is ENHRY, CDR2 SYGVKD, per germline. DNA for the CDR3: TGTGCCATCGGGACTAGCGGGAGCAATGAGCAGTTCTTC. Translating gives CAIGTSGSNEQFF.

The V call is TRBV20-1, the J call TRBJ2-3; TRBD2 agrees at 7 bases. The J segment lost 3 bases and the V segment lost 7 bases, leaving 10 bases of the junction unmatched. Germline lookup yields CDR1 DFQATT and CDR2 SNEGSKA (reference sequence). The CDR3 extends over 14 amino acids. CDR3: CSGPAGGGTDTQYF. The CDR3, as DNA: TGCAGTGGGCCCGCCGGCGGGGGAACAGATACGCAGTATTTT.